This T cell receptor beta chain was documented in a study of human T cells and chemical hapten exposure. Study-level results: All donors were alopecia patients, so their immunity may differ from that of healthy people.

Time point denoted: patch test 1, 2 weeks after DPC sensitization. Treatment denoted: therapeutic diphenylcyclopropenone sensitization with weekly scalp DPC. This clonotype occurred many times. Its antigen is not identified. TCRdb re-derived calls from the RACE reads in MiXCR, one entry per CDR3 protein. The table has 75,000 to 100,000 distinct CDR3 sequences, around 11% seen once. There are 13 residues in the CDR3. Germline V gives CDR1 SGHVS, CDR2 FQNEAQ. V was shortened by 1 base and J by 5 bases, with 7 bases between the two germline ends. Sequenced material: whole blood, taken in connection with sensitization to the hapten diphenylcyclopropenone (DPC). V gene TRBV7-8 combines with J gene TRBJ2-3, with TRBD1 as a possible D gene (6 bases). The TCR was taken from a woman between 35 and 50 years old with alopecia areata. Some clones in this sample may be carry-over from other donors' samples. For the CDR3, the DNA is TGTGCCAGCAGCTTAGGGGGGCAAGATACGCAGTATTTT. Amino acids: CASSLGGQDTQYF.